What follows are 10 T cell receptor beta chains derived from one specimen sequenced in a study of cytomegalovirus exposure and HLA in healthy donors. Primers included in the PCR were 60 Vbeta and 13 Jbeta primers. Profiled with immunoSEQ multiplex PCR; TCRdb holds only in-frame clones, not every one. There are roughly 170,000 clones in the sample; over 60% occur only once, and 1.5% lies in the top ten. The sample taken for sequencing was PBMCs. These receptors were collected from a girl between 10 and 17 years old in good health and CMV-seronegative.

The J gene is TRBJ1-6, the V gene TRBV6-4, with a tentative D call TRBD1 (6 bases). The CDR3 totals 15 residues. CDR1 is MRHNA and CDR2 is SNTAGT in the germline V gene. The germline V and J ends were trimmed by 0 bases and 6 bases, with 9 bases remaining between them. The CDR3 DNA follows: TGTGCCAGCAGTGACTCGGGGGGGCTTAATTCACCCCTCCACTTT. It is translated as CASSDSGGLNSPLHF.

This clone was detected a few times. The rearrangement uses TRBV19 and TRBJ1-3, with 10 bases aligning to TRBD1. From germline, CDR1 is LNHDA and CDR2 SQIVND (reference sequence). CDR3 length: 17 residues. Trimming cost V 7 bases and J 0 bases; bases outside gene matches: 9. CDR3 sequence (DNA): TGTGCCAGTATGGGGACAGGGGTCTACCTCTCTGGAAACACCATATATTTT. This codes for CASMGTGVYLSGNTIYF.

The chain combines TRBV6-5 with TRBJ1-5; 10 nucleotides match TRBD1. Germline CDR1 reads MNHEY; CDR2 reads SVGAGI. The CDR3 runs 14 residues. V shed 5 bases and J 5 bases; nucleotides not matched to a gene: 3. The CDR3 loop reads CASSGTGDDQPQHF. The DNA for the CDR3 is TGTGCCAGCAGTGGGACAGGGGACGATCAGCCCCAGCATTTT.

This clone was observed a handful of times. This sequence joins TRBV13 and TRBJ2-3; D is ambiguous. This CDR3 is 16 amino acids long. Germline CDR1 is PRHDT and CDR2 is FYEKMQ (reference sequence). With 1 base removed from V and 0 bases from J, the gap between germline ends came to 11 bases. The CDR3 DNA sequence: TGTGCCAGCAGCTTAGCGCCCCGGGTTAGCACAGATACGCAGTATTTT. Its translation: CASSLAPRVSTDTQYF.

V usage is TRBV5-1 and J usage is TRBJ1-5; D is unresolved. CDR3 length: 13 amino acids. V was shortened by 0 bases and J by 7 bases, with 8 bases between the two germline ends. Germline V gene sequence: CDR1 SGHRS, CDR2 YFSETQ. CDR3 DNA sequence: TGCGCCAGCAGCTTGGCTGCGGGCCAGCCCCAGCATTTT. Protein sequence: CASSLAAGQPQHF.

The chain couples TRBV14 to TRBJ2-3, with D tentatively TRBD2 (5 bases). This CDR3 region has 11 residues. Germline CDR1 is SGHDN and CDR2 is FVKESK. V dropped 8 bases and J dropped 6 bases, with 9 bases sitting between them. The CDR3 protein is CASSGYDTQYF. CDR3 nucleotide sequence: TGTGCCAGCTCGGGGTACGATACGCAGTATTTT.

V usage is TRBV7-8 and J usage is TRBJ1-1; D is undetermined. In germline, CDR1 is SGHVS, CDR2 FQNEAQ. V shed 3 bases and J shed 0 bases, with 14 bases lying between them. The CDR3 consists of 16 residues. The CDR3 here is CASSFDGRGMNTEAFF. The CDR3 DNA reads as TGTGCCAGCAGCTTTGATGGGCGCGGGATGAACACTGAAGCTTTCTTT.

The chain joins TRBV5-6 to TRBJ1-1; D might be TRBD1 (5 bases). This CDR3 comprises 15 residues. The germline V gene has CDR1 SGHDT and CDR2 YYEEEE. V was clipped by 7 bases and J by 0 bases, with 16 bases between them. The CDR3 coding sequence is TGTGCCAGCCGCCAAACAGACAGAATGAACACTGAAGCTTTCTTT. Protein: CASRQTDRMNTEAFF.

The J gene is TRBJ2-2, the V gene TRBV5-6, with a weak D call TRBD1 (5 bases). The germline V gene encodes CDR1 SGHDT and CDR2 YYEEEE. Trimming removed 0 bases at V and 6 bases at J, with 12 bases between. This CDR3 has 15 amino acids. The CDR3 region is CASSLGPGSAGELFF. CDR3 coding DNA: TGTGCCAGCAGCTTGGGTCCAGGGTCGGCCGGGGAGCTGTTTTTT.

The chain combines TRBV10-3 with TRBJ2-7; D might be TRBD1 (5 bases). This CDR3 is built from 11 residues. Trimming left V 4 bases short and J 8 bases short, with 9 bases between. Germline V CDR1 and CDR2: ENHRY, SYGVKD. The CDR3 DNA sequence: TGTGCCATCAGTGCAGGGCCCCAGCAGTACTTC. Amino acids: CAISAGPQQYF.